This TCR beta chain comes out of a study of T cell responses to AZD1222 COVID-19 vaccine. Sequencing was performed with immunoSEQ multiplex PCR; in TCRdb, only in-frame clones are kept and a portion is missing. This sample has over 110,000 clones, with roughly 90% found just once. V lost 10 bases, J lost 6 bases, and 22 bases lay in between. CDR1 and CDR2 from the germline V gene are MDHEN and SYDVKM. CDR3 length equals 14 residues. The TCR was taken from an adult who received the AZD1222 COVID-19 vaccine. The sample consisted of peripheral blood, taken 28 days after the second AZD1222 dose. J is TRBJ2-7 and V is TRBV28; a possible D gene is TRBD1 (5 bases). Written as DNA, the CDR3 is TGTGCCATCAGGACACCAATAAAGTTGAGCGAGCAGTACTTC. As protein: CAIRTPIKLSEQYF.